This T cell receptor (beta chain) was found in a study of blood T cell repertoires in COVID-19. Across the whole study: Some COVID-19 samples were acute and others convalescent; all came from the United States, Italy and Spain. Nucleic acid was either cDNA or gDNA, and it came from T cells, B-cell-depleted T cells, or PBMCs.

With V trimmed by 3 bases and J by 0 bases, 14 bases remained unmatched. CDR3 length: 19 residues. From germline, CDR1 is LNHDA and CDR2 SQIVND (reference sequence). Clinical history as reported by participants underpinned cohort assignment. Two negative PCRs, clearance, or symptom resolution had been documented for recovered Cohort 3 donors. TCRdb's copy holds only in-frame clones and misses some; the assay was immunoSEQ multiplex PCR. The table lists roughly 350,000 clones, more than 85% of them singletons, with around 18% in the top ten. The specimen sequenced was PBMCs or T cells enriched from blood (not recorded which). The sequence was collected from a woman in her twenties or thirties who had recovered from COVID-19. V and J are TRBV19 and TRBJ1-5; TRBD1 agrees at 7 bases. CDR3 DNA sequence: TGTGCCAGTAGTATTCTAATACTCCGACAGGGATATAGCAATCAGCCCCAGCATTTT. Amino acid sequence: CASSILILRQGYSNQPQHF.